Below, one TCR beta chain is given with its context. The study left out patients who had uncontrolled infection, other autoimmune disease, pregnancy or lactation. RNA transcripts gave rise to amplified TCR beta CDR3 regions. Primed by the HTBI set, a first-round RT-PCR was run on the TCR CDR3. TCRdb itself ran the multiplex PCR reads through MiXCR, one entry per CDR3 protein. The sample holds roughly 38,000 distinct CDR3 sequences; around 50% are singletons and the top ten take approximately 6.2%. The sample belongs to a study of T cells in Graves' hyperthyroidism and ophthalmopathy. The sample comprised blood. The sequence derives from a woman between 45 and 65 years old with Graves' hyperthyroidism that later progressed to Graves' ophthalmopathy.

DNA for the CDR3: TGTGCCAGCAGCCCACTGACAGGGACCAATAATGAAAAACTGTTTTTT. It codes for CASSPLTGTNNEKLFF. This chain uses TRBV7-2 with TRBJ1-4; 7 nucleotides line up with TRBD1. CDR1 SGHTA and CDR2 FQGNSA come from the germline V gene. This CDR3 region has 16 residues. The ends lost 5 bases at V and 4 bases at J; junction bases unmatched: 10. Drawing the rest from reference TRBV7-2 and TRBJ1-4, the complete variable domain is GAGVSQSPSNKVTEKGKDVELRCDPISGHTALYWYRQSLGQGLEFLIYFQGNSAPDKSGLPSDRFSAERTGGSVSTLTIQRTQQEDSAVYLCASSPLTGTNNEKLFFGSGTQLSVL.